This T cell receptor beta chain was observed in a study of blood T cell repertoires in COVID-19. Study summary: From the United States, Italy and Spain came samples of acute and convalescent COVID-19. Sources were T cells, B-cell-depleted T cells, or PBMCs; the material itself was cDNA or gDNA.

Original methodology: Researchers report that nucleated cell counts were estimated from reference gene primer amplification. Profiling relied on immunoSEQ multiplex PCR, and the TCRdb table lists in-frame clones only, not all of them. V and J calls and clone size are copied from that table; D and trimming were computed from the DNA. Among approximately 100,000 clones listed, just over 85% were seen once. V trimming: 6 bases; J trimming: 2 bases; junction bases outside the gene matches: 7. This CDR3 region has 14 residues. Germline V gene sequence: CDR1 SGHRS, CDR2 YFSETQ. The sample was peripheral blood. This chain uses TRBV5-1 with TRBJ2-7, with 8 positions matching TRBD2. The receptor's source is a human donor in a cohort sampled during active COVID-19. In nucleotides, the CDR3 is TGCGCCAGCACCCCCGGGGGGGCAACCTACGAGCAGTACTTC. This encodes CASTPGGATYEQYF.